Listed below are T cell receptor beta chains from one sample, sequenced in a study of blood T cell repertoires in COVID-19. Clones were sequenced by immunoSEQ multiplex PCR, and TCRdb holds only the in-frame ones, with some missing. The profile shows approximately 300,000 clones, around 90% of them singletons. Sequencing was carried out using peripheral blood. These receptors were taken from a man aged 18-30 years with active or convalescent COVID-19. The CDR3 runs from the conserved cysteine through the conserved F or W. D genes are given only for firm matches. Clone sizes are given selectively: once, few, many, or a class where the clone is expanded.

d_gene,j_gene,abundance,v_gene,CDR3nt,CDR3aa
.,TRBJ2-1,.,TRBV4-1,TGCGCCAGCAGCCAAGGGCTAGCTCGTAGGTACAATGAGCAGTTCTTC,CASSQGLARRYNEQFF
TRBD2,TRBJ2-3,.,TRBV2,TGTGCCAGCAGTGTTTTGCTAGCGGGGGGGGATACGCAGTATTTT,CASSVLLAGGDTQYF
TRBD1,TRBJ2-1,.,TRBV9,TGTGCCAGCAGCGTAGTTCCGGGTCCCAACAGGGGGCTCGGGAATGAGCAGTTCTTC,CASSVVPGPNRGLGNEQFF
TRBD2,TRBJ2-5,once,TRBV28,TGTGCCAGCCTCCCCGGGAGGCCGTCAAAAAAAGAGACCCAGTACTTC,CASLPGRPSKKETQYF
TRBD1,TRBJ1-6,.,TRBV23-1,TGCGCCAGCAGTACCCGGGGGACAGCGTCCTGGGGTTCACCCCTCCACTTT,CASSTRGTASWGSPLHF
.,TRBJ1-6,.,TRBV9,TGTGCCAGCAGCGTAGGGCTCCGGGGCTCCTATAATTCACCCCTCCACTTT,CASSVGLRGSYNSPLHF
TRBD1,TRBJ1-1,.,TRBV6-5,TGTGCCAGCAGTTACGGGGACAGTTTGGACACTGAAGCTTTCTTT,CASSYGDSLDTEAFF
.,TRBJ2-3,once,TRBV27,TGTGCCAGCAGTTTGCAGGGGCTATATACAGATACGCAGTATTTT,CASSLQGLYTDTQYF
TRBD2,TRBJ2-1,.,TRBV12-5,TGTGCTAGTGGTTTGGTCGGACTAGCGGGGGGCCTGTACAATGAGCAGTTCTTC,CASGLVGLAGGLYNEQFF
.,TRBJ1-2,.,TRBV5-4,TGTGCCACCCAAAGAGGAGGGTCCTATGGCTACACCTTC,CATQRGGSYGYTF
TRBD1,TRBJ2-3,.,TRBV7-2,TGTGCCAGCAGCTTAGGGGGACAGGGGGATACGCAGTATTTT,CASSLGGQGDTQYF
TRBD1,TRBJ2-1,.,TRBV19,TGTGCCAGTAGTATAGATCGGGGACAGGGGGCCCACAATGAGCAGTTCTTC,CASSIDRGQGAHNEQFF
TRBD1,TRBJ2-7,.,TRBV10-3,TGTGCCCTCTCCCCGGGACAGGGGGGCGAGCAGTACTTC,CALSPGQGGEQYF
.,TRBJ2-1,.,TRBV5-1,TGCGCCAGCAGCTTGGGCAGGTGGAATGAGCAGTTCTTC,CASSLGRWNEQFF
TRBD1,TRBJ2-7,.,TRBV5-4,TGTGCCAGCAGCTCCGGGACAGCCAACGAGCAGTACTTC,CASSSGTANEQYF
TRBD1,TRBJ2-1,.,TRBV7-6,TGTGCCAGCAGCTTAGTTATACCGGGACAGGGTGTTAAATACAATGAGCAGTTCTTC,CASSLVIPGQGVKYNEQFF
TRBD1,TRBJ2-7,.,TRBV5-1,TGCGCCAGCAGCTTTACAGGGGCCGAGCAGTACTTC,CASSFTGAEQYF
TRBD1,TRBJ2-7,.,TRBV6-5,TGTGCCAGCAGCCGGGACGACAGGGTCCTCGAGCAGTACTTC,CASSRDDRVLEQYF
TRBD2,TRBJ2-1,once,TRBV2,TGTGCCAGCAGTGAATTCCTAGCGGGCCCCAATGAGCAGTTCTTC,CASSEFLAGPNEQFF
TRBD2,TRBJ2-3,.,TRBV2,TGTGCCAGCATCACTAGCGGGGCCACCAATACGCAGTATTTT,CASITSGATNTQYF
.,TRBJ1-1,.,TRBV6-2/TRBV6-3,TGTGCCAGCAGTTACTCAGGCAGGAAGAACACTGAAGCTTTCTTT,CASSYSGRKNTEAFF
TRBD2,TRBJ2-5,.,TRBV4-1,TGCGCCAGCAGCCAAGGTTCGACTAGCGAATACACAGAGACCCAGTACTTC,CASSQGSTSEYTETQYF
.,TRBJ2-7,.,TRBV18,TGTGCCAGCTCACCACGCGACGGGTCCTACGAGCAGTACTTC,CASSPRDGSYEQYF
TRBD2,TRBJ2-1,.,TRBV7-8,TGTGCCAGCAGCTTAACTAGCGAGGAGTACAATGAGCAGTTCTTC,CASSLTSEEYNEQFF
.,TRBJ2-1,once,TRBV2,TGTGCCAGCAGTGCCAGACTGGACTTAGGGAATGAGCAGTTCTTC,CASSARLDLGNEQFF
TRBD2,TRBJ2-7,.,TRBV5-1,TGCGCCAGCAGCTTGGGAACTAGCGGGAGGAGTTTCGGATACGAGCAGTACTTC,CASSLGTSGRSFGYEQYF
TRBD1,TRBJ1-2,.,TRBV19,TGTGCCAGTAGTCCCGGACAGGGGGCTAACTATGGCTACACCTTC,CASSPGQGANYGYTF
TRBD1,TRBJ1-2,.,TRBV27,TGTGCCAGCAGTTTATCCAGGACAGGGTGGGGTAACTATGGCTACACCTTC,CASSLSRTGWGNYGYTF
TRBD1,TRBJ1-3,once,TRBV28,TGTGCCAGCAGAAAAACAGGGGCTGGAAACACCATATATTTT,CASRKTGAGNTIYF
TRBD2,TRBJ2-1,.,TRBV6-2/TRBV6-3,TGTGCCAGCAGTTACAGTACTAGCGGGGGTCTAAATGAGCAGTTCTTC,CASSYSTSGGLNEQFF
.,TRBJ2-3,.,TRBV4-3,TGCGCCAGCAGCCAAGAGGTACAGATCACAGATACGCAGTATTTT,CASSQEVQITDTQYF
.,TRBJ1-1,.,TRBV27,TGTGCCAGCAGTCGAAGCGGGGCGTTATCCACTGAAGCTTTCTTT,CASSRSGALSTEAFF
TRBD1,TRBJ1-1,once,TRBV28,TGTGCCAGCAGTTTATCGAGGGGGCATAACACTGAAGCTTTCTTT,CASSLSRGHNTEAFF
.,TRBJ1-2,.,TRBV27,TGTGCCAGCAGTTCGGCGGGGGGATGGGGCTACACCTTC,CASSSAGGWGYTF
TRBD1,TRBJ1-2,.,TRBV9,TGTGCCAGCAGCGCCCCGGGACAGAACTATGGCTACACCTTC,CASSAPGQNYGYTF
.,TRBJ2-3,.,TRBV4-1,TGCGCCAGCAGCCAAGATGTCGGTACGCAGTATTTT,CASSQDVGTQYF
.,TRBJ1-2,.,TRBV29-1,TGCAGCGTTGTTCTTATCCCGGAGCCGGGAGGGATATATGGCTACACCTTC,CSVVLIPEPGGIYGYTF
.,TRBJ2-7,.,TRBV12-3/TRBV12-4,TGTGCCAGCAGTTTAGGGCAGGAGCAGTACTTC,CASSLGQEQYF
.,TRBJ1-1,.,TRBV7-9,TGTGCCAGCAATACAGCGAACACTGAAGCTTTCTTT,CASNTANTEAFF
TRBD2,TRBJ2-1,.,TRBV7-2,TGTGCCAGCAGCTTAGTGGCTAGCGGGTACAATGAGCAGTTCTTC,CASSLVASGYNEQFF
.,TRBJ1-5,few,TRBV2,TGTGCCAGCAGTAAGGACAAACCTAGCAATCAGCCCCAGCATTTT,CASSKDKPSNQPQHF
.,TRBJ2-7,.,TRBV3-1/TRBV3-2,TGTGCCAGCAGCCAAGTTATCTACGAGCAGTACTTC,CASSQVIYEQYF
.,TRBJ2-2,.,TRBV18,TGTGCCAGCTCACGCGACAGTAACACCGGGGAGCTGTTTTTT,CASSRDSNTGELFF
TRBD2,TRBJ2-7,.,TRBV4-1,TGCGCCAGCAGCCAAGTGGTGCTAGCGGGAGTCTACGAGCAGTACTTC,CASSQVVLAGVYEQYF
.,TRBJ1-1,.,TRBV9,TGTGCCAGCAGCGATACAGCAAACACTGAAGCTTTCTTT,CASSDTANTEAFF
.,TRBJ1-2,.,TRBV2,TGTGCCAGCAGTGAACAGGACTTTGGCTACACCTTC,CASSEQDFGYTF
.,TRBJ2-5,.,TRBV29-1,TGCAGCGTTGACCTTCGGGGGACCCAGTACTTC,CSVDLRGTQYF
.,TRBJ1-1,.,TRBV4-1,TGCGCCAGCAGCCACCAGACAGGTCACCTGGGCACTGAAGCTTTCTTT,CASSHQTGHLGTEAFF
.,TRBJ1-4,.,TRBV25-1,TGTGCCAGCAGTGAACGACAGGATAATGAAAAACTGTTTTTT,CASSERQDNEKLFF
.,TRBJ1-5,once,TRBV21-1,TGTGCCAGCACCAAATGGACAGGGAATAGCAATCAGCCCCAGCATTTT,CASTKWTGNSNQPQHF
.,TRBJ2-3,.,TRBV11-1,TGTGCCAGCAGCTTAGTTGGCTTTACAGATACGCAGTATTTT,CASSLVGFTDTQYF
.,TRBJ2-1,.,TRBV18,TGTGCCAGCTCACTGGCAAGGACTCCCTACAGTGAGCAGTTCTTC,CASSLARTPYSEQFF
TRBD2,TRBJ2-7,.,TRBV18,TGTGCCAGCTCAGCGAGGGGACTAGCGGTGATTCCCTACGAGCAGTACTTC,CASSARGLAVIPYEQYF